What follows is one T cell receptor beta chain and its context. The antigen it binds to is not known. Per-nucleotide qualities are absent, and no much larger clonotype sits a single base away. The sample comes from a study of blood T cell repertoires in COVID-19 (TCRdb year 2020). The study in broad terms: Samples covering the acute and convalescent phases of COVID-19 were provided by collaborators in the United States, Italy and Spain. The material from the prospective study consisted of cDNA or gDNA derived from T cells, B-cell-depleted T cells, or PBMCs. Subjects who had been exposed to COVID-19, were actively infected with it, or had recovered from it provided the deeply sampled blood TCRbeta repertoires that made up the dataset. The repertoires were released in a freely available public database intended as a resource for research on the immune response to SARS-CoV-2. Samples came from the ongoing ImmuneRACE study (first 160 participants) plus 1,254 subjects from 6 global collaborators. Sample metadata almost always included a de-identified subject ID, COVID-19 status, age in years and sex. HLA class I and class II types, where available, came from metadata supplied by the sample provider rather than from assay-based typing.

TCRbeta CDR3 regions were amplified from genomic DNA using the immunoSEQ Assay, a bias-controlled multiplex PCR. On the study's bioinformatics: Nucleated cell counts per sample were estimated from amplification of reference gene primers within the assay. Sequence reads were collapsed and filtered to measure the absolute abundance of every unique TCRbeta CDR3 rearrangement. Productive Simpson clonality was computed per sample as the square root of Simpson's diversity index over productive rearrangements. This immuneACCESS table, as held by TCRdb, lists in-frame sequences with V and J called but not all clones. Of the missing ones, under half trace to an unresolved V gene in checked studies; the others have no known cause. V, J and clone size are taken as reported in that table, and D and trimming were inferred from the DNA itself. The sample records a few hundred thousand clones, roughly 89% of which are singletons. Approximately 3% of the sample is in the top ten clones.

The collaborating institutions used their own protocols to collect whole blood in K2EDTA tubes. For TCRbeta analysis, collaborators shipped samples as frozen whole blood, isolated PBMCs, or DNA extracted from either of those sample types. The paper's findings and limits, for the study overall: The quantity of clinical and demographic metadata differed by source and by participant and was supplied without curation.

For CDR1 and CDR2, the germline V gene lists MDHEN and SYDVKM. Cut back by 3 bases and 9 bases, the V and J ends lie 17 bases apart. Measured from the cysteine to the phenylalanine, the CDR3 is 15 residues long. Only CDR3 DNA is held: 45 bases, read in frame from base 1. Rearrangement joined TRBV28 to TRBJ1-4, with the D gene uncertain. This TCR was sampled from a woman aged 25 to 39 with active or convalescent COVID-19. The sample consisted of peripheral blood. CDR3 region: CASSLVPGYTQKLFF. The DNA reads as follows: TGTGCCAGCAGTTTGGTTCCGGGTTACACTCAAAAACTGTTTTTT.